Given below is one T cell receptor (beta chain) in context. Its cognate antigen is unknown. A much larger clone lies a single base off, so this may be a read error. This specimen belongs to a study of post-analysis software for immune sequencing data. The TCR beta cDNA libraries contained unique molecular identifiers. From the PCR reads, TCRdb called clonotypes with MiXCR, one entry per CDR3 protein. Here the sample spans 350,000 to 450,000 distinct CDR3 sequences, more than 30% being singletons. Study findings and constraints: When patients were compared with controls, four or five TRBV segments were more frequent, TRBV5-6, TRBV5-1 and TRBV20-1 among them.

This CDR3 has 15 residues. J lost 2 bases, V lost 7 bases, and 7 bases had no gene match. The V gene's germline CDR1 is SGHRS and CDR2 YFSETQ. The sequence was collected from a girl aged 2 to 10 with multiple sclerosis. Sequencing was carried out using blood. This sequence joins TRBV5-1 and TRBJ2-5, with TRBD2 identical over 11 bases. CDR3 nucleotides: TGCGCCAGCGGCTCCGGGACTAGCGGACAAGAGACCCAGTACTTC. Its translation: CASGSGTSGQETQYF.